This passage covers 30 T cell receptor beta chains from one sample sequenced in a study of T cell responses to AZD1222 COVID-19 vaccine. Repertoires were generated with immunoSEQ multiplex PCR, while TCRdb's copy carries only in-frame clones and drops some. The sample has under 70,000 clones, 80% to 90% seen once. The sequenced sample was peripheral blood, obtained on day 0 of AZD1222 vaccination. These receptors were taken from an adult in good health.

The chain couples TRBV4-3 to TRBJ2-7; D may be TRBD2 (5 bases). Trimming removed 1 base from V and 5 bases from J, with 9 bases in between. The CDR3 is 13 residues long. Germline V gene data show CDR1 as LGHNA and CDR2 as YSLEER. The DNA for the CDR3 is TGCGCCAGCAGCCAAGTCATGAGGGACGAGCAGTACTTC. Its translation is CASSQVMRDEQYF.

The V gene is TRBV10-3, the J gene TRBJ2-3, with no clear D. Germline lookup yields CDR1 ENHRY and CDR2 SYGVKD. This CDR3 is built from 11 residues. Trimming pared 8 bases from V and 3 bases from J, leaving 6 bases between. The CDR3 sequence: CAISATDTQYF. CDR3 nucleotides: TGTGCCATCTCCGCGACAGATACGCAGTATTTT.

This clone has a single count. The rearrangement joins TRBV19 to TRBJ1-3; D call uncertain. The CDR3 is 17 residues long. The germline V and J ends were trimmed by 4 bases and 0 bases, with 16 bases remaining between them. Germline V lookup: CDR1 LNHDA, CDR2 SQIVND (reference sequence). The CDR3 loop reads CASSTPGHSVSGNTIYF. The CDR3 bases are TGTGCCAGTAGTACTCCGGGCCACTCCGTCTCTGGAAACACCATATATTTT. The full variable domain, rest sourced from reference TRBV19 and TRBJ1-3, is DGGITQSPKYLFRKEGQNVTLSCEQNLNHDAMYWYRQDPGQGLRLIYYSQIVNDFQKGDIAEGYSVSREKKESFPLTVTSAQKNPTAFYLCASSTPGHSVSGNTIYFGEGSWLTVV.

The chain has TRBV11-2 and TRBJ1-2; 9 nucleotides align to TRBD1. The V gene end was trimmed by 3 bases and the J gene end by 7 bases; junction bases not matched to a gene: 6. From germline, CDR1 is SGHAT and CDR2 FQNNGV. CDR3 length equals 14 residues. The chain's CDR3 is CASSFPQGAVGYTF. The CDR3 DNA follows: TGTGCCAGCAGCTTTCCACAGGGGGCCGTTGGCTACACCTTC.

This clone came up a few times. This chain uses TRBV18 with TRBJ1-3; D unresolved. The CDR3 is 20 residues long. Between the trimmed V and J ends, which lost 3 bases and 0 bases, there was a span of 24 bases. Per germline, CDR1 KGHSH and CDR2 LQKENI. The DNA for the CDR3 is TGTGCCAGCTCACCTGCTTTCCGCCTGGCGGGCGTACTCTCTGGAAACACCATATATTTT. Amino acid sequence: CASSPAFRLAGVLSGNTIYF.

The J gene is TRBJ2-3, the V gene TRBV18; the D gene is possibly TRBD2 (6 bases). This CDR3 comprises 15 residues. V lost 6 bases, J lost 2 bases, and 15 bases lay in between. In germline, CDR1 is KGHSH, CDR2 LQKENI. The CDR3 here is CASSRGRGATDTQYF. The CDR3 DNA is TGTGCCAGCTCCCGAGGGCGGGGAGCCACAGATACGCAGTATTTT.

The rearrangement joins TRBV7-9 to TRBJ1-5; 8 bases match TRBD1. V gave up 5 bases and J gave up 7 bases; unmatched junction bases: 10. The CDR3 is made up of 15 amino acids. From germline, CDR1 is SEHNR and CDR2 FQNEAQ (reference sequence). CDR3 DNA: TGTGCCAGCAGCCCTAACAGGGGGAGTGAACAGCCCCAGCATTTT. Protein product: CASSPNRGSEQPQHF.

V usage is TRBV4-2 and J usage is TRBJ1-2; D call uncertain. This CDR3 comprises 14 residues. With 0 bases removed from V and 4 bases from J, the gap between germline ends came to 9 bases. From germline, CDR1 is LGHNA and CDR2 YNFKEQ. The CDR3 sequence is CASSQDGTVYGYTF. The CDR3 DNA reads TGTGCCAGCAGCCAAGATGGCACAGTCTATGGCTACACCTTC.

As to this clone: Other DNA sequences in this sample translate to the same CDR3. The genes are TRBV18 and TRBJ1-2; 12 bases are a match to TRBD1. CDR1 is KGHSH and CDR2 is LQKENI in the germline V gene. Losses at the gene ends were 3 bases for V and 5 bases for J; bases not matched to a gene: 1. The CDR3 is made up of 14 amino acids. CDR3 sequence reads: CASSPGQGAYGYTF. The DNA of the CDR3 is TGTGCCAGCTCACCGGGACAGGGGGCGTATGGCTACACCTTC.

The gene calls are TRBV20-1 and TRBJ1-2; unclear D gene. The CDR3 is made up of 11 amino acids. Germline-derived CDR1 and CDR2 are DFQATT and SNEGSKA (reference sequence). Trimming shortened V by 1 base and J by 6 bases, and 6 bases separated the two germline ends. This chain's CDR3 is CSARGGHGYTF. The CDR3 bases are TGCAGTGCTAGAGGAGGCCATGGCTACACCTTC.

In this sample, this clone turned up a few times. The CDR3 protein is CASSPETGGAGGYTF. Here the CDR3 DNA reads TGTGCCAGCAGCCCCGAGACAGGGGGCGCCGGTGGCTACACCTTC. The chain carries TRBV9 and TRBJ1-2; 10 bases are shared with TRBD1. CDR1 is SGDLS, CDR2 YYNGEE, per germline. CDR3 length: 15 amino acids. V shed 4 bases, J shed 7 bases, and the junction held 10 bases outside the gene matches.

The CDR3 region has the DNA TGTGCCAGCAGCTCCGTGGGGACTAGGACCTACGAGCAGTACTTC. Residues: CASSSVGTRTYEQYF. This rearrangement joins TRBV7-2 to TRBJ2-7; 8 bases line up with TRBD2. The CDR3 contains 15 residues. The germline CDR1 and CDR2 sequences are SGHTA and FQGNSA. The junction had 7 bases not matched to a gene; V was cut back by 4 bases and J by 2 bases.

The rearrangement links TRBV7-3 to TRBJ2-3, with a tentative D call TRBD1 (5 bases). Germline V gene data show CDR1 as SGHTA and CDR2 as FQGTGA. The CDR3 length is 13 residues. Trimming shortened V by 5 bases and J by 2 bases, and 8 bases separated the two germline ends. Written as DNA, the CDR3 is TGTGCCAGCAGCAAGGGGAACACAGATACGCAGTATTTT. Translation: CASSKGNTDTQYF.

The chain is built from TRBV7-2 and TRBJ1-5; D gene unclear. Germline V gene data show CDR1 as SGHTA and CDR2 as FQGNSA. V lost 0 bases and J lost 2, with 5 bases in between. This CDR3 comprises 14 residues. The CDR3 reads CASSLAGRNQPQHF. CDR3 DNA sequence: TGTGCCAGCAGCTTAGCGGGCCGCAATCAGCCCCAGCATTTT. Drawing the rest from reference TRBV7-2 and TRBJ1-5, the complete variable domain is GAGVSQSPSNKVTEKGKDVELRCDPISGHTALYWYRQSLGQGLEFLIYFQGNSAPDKSGLPSDRFSAERTGGSVSTLTIQRTQQEDSAVYLCASSLAGRNQPQHFGDGTRLSIL.

J is TRBJ1-1 and V is TRBV10-3; D might be TRBD1 (6 bases). V lost 4 bases and J 8 bases, leaving 11 bases between the germline ends. Germline V gene lookup returns CDR1 ENHRY and CDR2 SYGVKD. The CDR3 extends over 12 amino acids. This CDR3 is CAISGEGQEAFF. The CDR3 DNA sequence: TGTGCCATCAGTGGGGAAGGACAGGAAGCTTTCTTT.

A single count supports this clone. J is TRBJ1-2 and V is TRBV6-1; D gene uncertain. Germline assignment: CDR1 MNHNS and CDR2 SASEGT. V was cut by 1 base and J by 9 bases, with 12 bases left in between. The CDR3 sequence is 13 residues long. CDR3 sequence: CASSEVNRNSYTF. The CDR3 coding sequence is TGTGCCAGCAGTGAAGTGAACCGGAATAGCTACACCTTC.

The genes are TRBV28 and TRBJ2-1, with unresolved D. This CDR3 region has 14 residues. Trimming took off 3 bases at V and 7 bases at J, with 13 bases between the two ends. Germline V gene sequence: CDR1 MDHEN, CDR2 SYDVKM. CDR3 DNA sequence: TGTGCCAGCAGTTTGAGCTCCCTTAGGAATGAGCAGTTCTTC. This gives the protein CASSLSSLRNEQFF.

The chain links TRBV19 to TRBJ2-7, with 8 bases identical to TRBD1. Germline values: CDR1 LNHDA, CDR2 SQIVND (reference sequence). The length of the CDR3 is 16 residues. The V segment lost 5 bases and the J segment 0 bases; nucleotides outside the gene matches: 9. CDR3 nucleotide sequence: TGTGCCAGTAGTCGATTCGGACAGGGAGGCTCCTACGAGCAGTACTTC. This codes for CASSRFGQGGSYEQYF. Filled out from reference TRBV19 and TRBJ2-7, the complete variable domain reads DGGITQSPKYLFRKEGQNVTLSCEQNLNHDAMYWYRQDPGQGLRLIYYSQIVNDFQKGDIAEGYSVSREKKESFPLTVTSAQKNPTAFYLCASSRFGQGGSYEQYFGPGTRLTVT.

The chain is built from TRBV5-6 and TRBJ2-7; D remains unclear. This CDR3 spans 14 amino acids. Per germline, CDR1 SGHDT and CDR2 YYEEEE. Trimming cost V 4 bases and J 3 bases, with 14 bases left between them. CDR3 sequence: CASSPVLSRYEQYF. CDR3 nucleotides: TGTGCCAGCAGCCCGGTCCTATCCCGCTACGAGCAGTACTTC.

This sequence joins TRBV28 and TRBJ1-2; TRBD1 agrees at 7 bases. This CDR3 comprises 14 residues. Germline lookup yields CDR1 MDHEN and CDR2 SYDVKM. V gave up 6 bases and J gave up 0 bases; unmatched junction bases: 4. The CDR3 DNA reads as TGTGCCAGCAGACTCCAGGGGGCTAACTATGGCTACACCTTC. Translation gives CASRLQGANYGYTF.

The chain uses TRBV3-1 (or the pseudogene TRBV3-2) and TRBJ2-5, with 8 positions matching TRBD2. The J segment lost 5 bases and the V segment lost 4 bases, leaving 9 bases of the junction unmatched. CDR3 length: 15 amino acids. The V gene's germline CDR1 is LGHDT and CDR2 YNNKEL (reference sequence). The CDR3 spells CASSLSGGGRETQYF. The DNA of the CDR3 is TGTGCCAGCAGCCTCTCTGGCGGGGGGCGTGAGACCCAGTACTTC.

The CDR3 protein is CASSFQGAPTNTEAFF. The CDR3, as DNA: TGTGCCAGCAGCTTTCAGGGGGCACCAACGAACACTGAAGCTTTCTTT. This chain connects TRBV11-2 to TRBJ1-1; 8 bases agree with TRBD1. The V segment lost 3 bases and the J segment 1 base; nucleotides outside the gene matches: 7. This CDR3 is 16 amino acids long. Germline assignment: CDR1 SGHAT and CDR2 FQNNGV.

The CDR3 DNA reads TGTGCCAGCAGCCATGTCATGGGGCTCTACGAGCAGTACTTC. Its translation is CASSHVMGLYEQYF. This chain joins TRBV14 and TRBJ2-7, with D possibly matching TRBD1 (5 bases). This CDR3 region has 14 residues. V was shortened by 3 bases and J by 3 bases, with 12 bases between the two germline ends. Germline loops: CDR1 SGHDN, CDR2 FVKESK.

The rearrangement links TRBV2 to TRBJ1-4; 10 nucleotides line up with TRBD1. CDR1 is SNHLY and CDR2 is FYNNEI in the germline V gene. This CDR3 region has 15 residues. Trimming cost V 7 bases and J 5 bases; bases outside gene matches: 7. The DNA for the CDR3 is TGTGCCAGCATTCGACCGGGACAGGGGAATGAAAAACTGTTTTTT. It encodes CASIRPGQGNEKLFF.

Only a few counts were recorded for this clone. The chain employs TRBV5-4 and TRBJ2-1, with D hard to call. The CDR3 is 13 amino acids. The germline V gene has CDR1 SGHNT and CDR2 YYREEE (reference sequence). With 0 bases removed from V and 6 bases from J, the gap between germline ends came to 7 bases. CDR3 bases: TGTGCCAGCAGCTTGGCCGTACGCAATGAGCAGTTCTTC. Translated, it gives CASSLAVRNEQFF.

The chain links TRBV4-2 to TRBJ1-6, with D perhaps matching TRBD1 (5 bases). This CDR3 has 15 amino acids. The germline V and J ends were trimmed by 4 bases and 6 bases, with 13 bases remaining between them. CDR1 is LGHNA, CDR2 YNFKEQ, per germline. The DNA for the CDR3 is TGTGCCAGCAGCCGAGGGGACCGCGGTAATTCACCCCTCCACTTT. It yields the protein CASSRGDRGNSPLHF.

The chain carries TRBV12-3 or TRBV12-4 and TRBJ2-1; either TRBD1 or TRBD2 may supply D (6 bases each). V shed 6 bases and J shed 12 bases, with 18 bases lying between them. This CDR3 region has 13 residues. CDR3 nucleotides: TGTGCCAGCAGCCCTGGACAGTTGGGGGGGCAGTTCTTC. Translated: CASSPGQLGGQFF.

V and J are TRBV18 and TRBJ1-5; 8 bases are a match to TRBD1. Losses at the gene ends were 10 bases for V and 3 bases for J; bases not matched to a gene: 11. CDR3 length: 15 residues. Looked up from germline, CDR1 is KGHSH and CDR2 is LQKENI. The CDR3 loop is CATSKDRVINQPQHF. Written as DNA, the CDR3 is TGTGCCACCTCGAAGGACAGGGTGATCAATCAGCCCCAGCATTTT.

This chain uses TRBV6-6 with TRBJ1-3, with D maybe TRBD1 (6 bases). CDR1 is MNHNY and CDR2 is SVGAGI in the germline V gene (reference sequence). The length of the CDR3 is 14 residues. V shed 8 bases and J shed 2 bases, with 13 bases lying between them. The CDR3 DNA reads TGTGCCAGCCACCCGGGGGGCGCTGGAAACACCATATATTTT. Translating gives CASHPGGAGNTIYF.

The V gene is TRBV6-2 or TRBV6-3, the J gene TRBJ1-2; 7 nucleotides line up with TRBD1. In germline, CDR1 is MNHEY, CDR2 SVGEGT. Trimming cost V 3 bases and J 2 bases; bases outside gene matches: 3. There are 14 residues in the CDR3. The CDR3 region is CASSYPTGNYGYTF. CDR3 sequence (DNA): TGTGCCAGCAGTTATCCGACAGGGAACTATGGCTACACCTTC.